The 22 T cell receptor beta chains in this list originate from one sample, sequenced in a study of tumor-infiltrating lymphocytes in primary liver carcinoma. Between roughly 17 and 31 mg of unsorted bulk tissue served as the source from which RNA and DNA were co-extracted. Using a constant-region primer together with ProtoScript II reverse transcriptase, TCR beta cDNA was made from around 500 ng of total RNA. Nested multiplex PCR, run for three rounds with slightly modified ARM-PCR, yielded TCR beta libraries. TRBV1-TRBV30 forward primers paired with a C-beta reverse primer drove the first two PCR rounds, around 10 cycles each. TCRdb recomputed calls from the multiplex PCR reads with MiXCR, one row per CDR3 protein. The table lists some 55,000 distinct CDR3 sequences, over 70% of them singletons. Sequencing used liver tumor tissue from sampling region 2. The subset denotes: tumor region T2, inferior pole. These receptors all come from a man aged 35-49 years with primary liver carcinoma and hepatitis B virus infection.

As regards this clonotype: At one boundary the junction diverges from the germline segment, which might be a read error. This sequence joins TRBV4-2 and TRBJ2-7; D gene ambiguous. Germline CDR1 reads LGHNA; CDR2 reads YNFKEQ. The CDR3 has 12 residues. DNA of the CDR3: TGTGCCAGCAGCCCGGGCACCTACGAACAGTACTTC. It translates to CASSPGTYEQYF.

This clonotype was recorded once. Compared with germline, one end of the junction differs, possibly owing to a read error. The V gene is TRBV4-1, the J gene TRBJ2-7; TRBD2 might be the D (6 bases). Germline V gene sequence: CDR1 MGHRA, CDR2 YSYEKL. The CDR3 has 15 amino acids. CDR3 sequence (DNA): TGCACCAGCAGCCCACGGGGATTAGCGGTCTACGAGCAGTACTTC. Amino acids: CTSSPRGLAVYEQYF.

As concerns this clonotype: Germline and junction disagree at one end, which may indicate a read error. CDR3 nucleotide sequence: TGTGCCGGCAGGGTGGCGGACTGGGAACAAGAGACCCAGTACTTC. Its translation: CAGRVADWEQETQYF. The chain carries TRBV5-5 and TRBJ2-5, with D tentatively TRBD1 or TRBD2 (5 bases each). In germline, CDR1 is SGHKS, CDR2 YYEKEE (reference sequence). CDR3 length equals 15 residues.

This clonotype was counted ten times or more. The chain links TRBV12-3 or TRBV12-4 to TRBJ1-5; D unresolved. Trimming cost V 2 bases and J 7 bases, with 15 bases left between them. The CDR3 totals 15 residues. The CDR3 region has the DNA TGTGCCAGCAGTTTAATGTTAGGGTCCAACCAGCCCCAGCATTTT. It is translated as CASSLMLGSNQPQHF.

In its sample, this clonotype was seen once. The CDR3 DNA reads TGTGCCAGCAGTTTACTAGCGGGAGGAGAACTGTACTTC. Protein sequence: CASSLLAGGELYF. V is TRBV28 and J is TRBJ2-7, with TRBD2 identical over 11 bases. This CDR3 is built from 13 residues. V gave up 2 bases and J gave up 12 bases; unmatched junction bases: 6. Germline V CDR1 and CDR2: MDHEN, SYDVKM.

About this clonotype itself: The junction shows a germline mismatch at one end, possibly a read error. V and J are TRBV29-1 and TRBJ2-1; TRBD2 agrees at 7 bases. From germline, CDR1 is SQVTM and CDR2 ANQGSEA. CDR3 length: 16 residues. As DNA, the CDR3 is TGCAGCGTCGTCTGGACTAGTGGGAGCTCCTACAATGTGCAGTTCTTC. Translating it yields CSVVWTSGSSYNVQFF.

This clonotype has a single count. The junction and the germline gene differ at one end; a read error may be behind it. The rearrangement links TRBV29-1 to TRBJ2-1, with D possibly matching TRBD2 (6 bases). Per the germline V gene, CDR1 is SQVTM and CDR2 is ANQGSEA. This CDR3 is 18 amino acids long. Here the CDR3 DNA reads TGCAGCGTTGAAGATCGGTTGGGAAGCGGGCACTCCTGCAATGAGCAATTCTTC. It is translated as CSVEDRLGSGHSCNEQFF.

This clonotype was detected once. The junction shows a germline mismatch at one end, possibly a read error. The V and J genes are TRBV28 and TRBJ2-7; tentative D call: TRBD2 (6 bases). CDR3 length: 14 residues. CDR1 and CDR2 (germline): MDHEN, SYDVKM. CDR3 nucleotides: TGTGCCAGCAGCTTTCAACACGGGAGCTACAAGCAGTACTTC. Translating gives CASSFQHGSYKQYF.

As to this clonotype: Its ends do not fully match the called genes, so a read error is possible. The chain employs TRBV30 and TRBJ2-1; 7 positions agree with TRBD2. Germline lookup yields CDR1 GTSNPN and CDR2 SVGIG (reference sequence). The CDR3 length is 14 residues. The DNA for the CDR3 is TGTGCCTGGACGCGGGAGTTCCGCTACAATGAGCAGATCTTC. Translation gives CAWTREFRYNEQIF.

A note on this clonotype: One end of the junction fails to match germline, which may point to a read error. V and J are TRBV11-2 and TRBJ2-7, with 9 bases identical to TRBD2. Germline V gene sequence: CDR1 SGHAT, CDR2 FQNNGV. CDR3 length equals 15 residues. This CDR3 is CASNLMAGGPYEQYF. CDR3 bases: TGTGCCAGCAACTTAATGGCGGGAGGGCCGTACGAGCAGTACTTC.

This chain links TRBV4-1 with TRBJ2-2; D perhaps matches TRBD2 (5 bases). There are 18 residues in the CDR3. Trimming pared 9 bases from V and 3 bases from J, leaving 26 bases between. From germline, CDR1 is MGHRA and CDR2 YSYEKL. The CDR3, as DNA: TGCGCCAGTTGCCAAGATCCCCTTCGGGGAGCGGACACCGGGGAGCTGTTTTTT. This codes for CASCQDPLRGADTGELFF.

In its sample, this clonotype ranks as hyperexpanded (1% or more). The DNA of the CDR3 is TGTGCCAGCAGAGAGAGGGACACCACCTATGGCTACACCTTC. It encodes CASRERDTTYGYTF. The chain uses TRBV11-2 and TRBJ1-2; D is possibly TRBD1 (6 bases). Trimming left V 6 bases short and J 4 bases short, with 15 bases between. Germline CDR1 reads SGHAT; CDR2 reads FQNNGV. CDR3 length: 14 amino acids. The complete variable domain, with remaining parts taken from reference TRBV11-2 and TRBJ1-2, reads EAGVAQSPRYKIIEKRQSVAFWCNPISGHATLYWYQQILGQGPKLLIQFQNNGVVDDSQLPKDRFSAERLKGVDSTLKIQPAKLEDSAVYLCASRERDTTYGYTFGSGTRLTVV.

In this sample, this clonotype turned up many times. The V gene is TRBV2, the J gene TRBJ2-7; D unclear. The V end lost 0 bases, the J end lost 2 bases, and 14 bases lay between the germline ends. There are 16 residues in the CDR3. The germline gives CDR1 SNHLY, CDR2 FYNNEI. The CDR3 bases are TGTGCCAGCAGTGAAGCCCTCTTTGCAGCCCCCTACGAGCAGTACTTC. This translates into CASSEALFAAPYEQYF.

The V gene is TRBV6-5, the J gene TRBJ2-1, with 16 bases lining up with TRBD2. CDR1 is MNHEY, CDR2 SVGAGI, per germline. This CDR3 spans 18 amino acids. V shed 8 bases, J shed 8 bases, and the junction held 15 bases outside the gene matches. Here the CDR3 DNA reads TGTGCCAGCCCGTGGGACAGAGGGACTAGCGGGAGGGCGCATGAGCAGTTCTTC. It codes for CASPWDRGTSGRAHEQFF.

About this clonotype: The junction departs from the called germline gene at one end, perhaps through a read error. This rearrangement joins TRBV28 to TRBJ2-7, with 10 bases that match TRBD2. CDR1 is MDHEN, CDR2 SYDVKM, per germline. There are 16 residues in the CDR3. The CDR3 coding sequence is TGTGCCAGCAGACGTCCTAGCGGGAGCCGCTCCTACGTGCAGTATTTC. Translated, it gives CASRRPSGSRSYVQYF.

This chain uses TRBV10-3 with TRBJ2-7, with D maybe TRBD1 (5 bases). CDR3 length: 14 amino acids. Germline V CDR1 and CDR2: ENHRY, SYGVKD. Trimming took 2 bases from V and 7 from J, leaving 15 bases between them. The CDR3 DNA sequence: TGTGCCATCAGTGAGCAGGGAAAAGAGGATGAGCAGTACTTC. Its protein product is CAISEQGKEDEQYF.

Note on this clonotype: Since a much larger clone is just one base distant, this may be a read error. The V call is TRBV5-8, the J call TRBJ1-2, with D unresolved. Germline V gene sequence: CDR1 SGHTS, CDR2 YDEGEE. The CDR3 sequence is 15 residues long. CDR3 in DNA: TGTGTCAGCAGCTCCCCATCCACCGGGAACTATGGCTACACCTTC. Residues: CVSSSPSTGNYGYTF.

This clonotype was counted a few times. This rearrangement joins TRBV2 to TRBJ2-5; D is unclear. The germline V gene has CDR1 SNHLY and CDR2 FYNNEI. V lost 7 bases and J 1 base, leaving 10 bases between the germline ends. The CDR3 length is 13 residues. Here the CDR3 DNA reads TGTGCCAGCACTGGCGGTTTCCAAGAGACCCAGTACTTC. This sequence encodes CASTGGFQETQYF.

The chain combines TRBV6-5 with TRBJ1-2, with 8 bases matching TRBD1. CDR1 and CDR2 (germline): MNHEY, SVGAGI. The CDR3 covers 14 residues. The CDR3 spells CVVSDREKNYGYTF. In nucleotides, the CDR3 is TGTGTCGTTTCGGACAGGGAAAAAAACTATGGCTACACCTTC.

Worth noting for this clonotype: One end of the junction is discordant with germline, which a read error may explain. This chain connects TRBV11-2 to TRBJ1-6, with D perhaps TRBD1 (6 bases). This CDR3 is 14 amino acids long. The germline V gene encodes CDR1 SGHAT and CDR2 FQNNGV. The CDR3 DNA reads TGCGCCAGCAGCTTATGGGGGGCGAATTCACCCCTCCACTTT. It is translated as CASSLWGANSPLHF.

The V gene is TRBV6-5, the J gene TRBJ2-6; 8 positions agree with TRBD1. The junction had 14 bases not matched to a gene; V was cut back by 7 bases and J by 3 bases. CDR1 and CDR2 (germline): MNHEY, SVGAGI. The CDR3 covers 18 residues. CDR3 in DNA: TGTGCCAGCATTCTCTGGACAGGGATGAAAGGTGGGGCCAACGTCCTGACTTTC. Amino acids: CASILWTGMKGGANVLTF.

V is TRBV7-9 and J is TRBJ2-5; D unresolved. Trimming left V 0 bases short and J 7 bases short, with 9 bases between. The CDR3 contains 13 residues. Germline V gives CDR1 SEHNR, CDR2 FQNEAQ (reference sequence). As DNA, the CDR3 is TGTGCCAGCAGCTTAGCCAAGCCAGCGACCCAGTACTTC. Amino acid sequence: CASSLAKPATQYF. Combining the CDR3 with reference TRBV7-9 and TRBJ2-5 gives the whole variable domain DTGVSQNPRHKITKRGQNVTFRCDPISEHNRLYWYRQTLGQGPEFLTYFQNEAQLEKSRLLSDRFSAERPKGSFSTLEIQRTEQGDSAMYLCASSLAKPATQYFGPGTRLLVL.